The 26 T cell receptor beta chains given below trace back to one sample, sequenced in a study of T cell repertoires in cytomegalovirus infection. TCRdb passed the reads through MiXCR, listing each CDR3 protein once. This repertoire shows 250,000 to 300,000 distinct CDR3 sequences, about 17% found once; its top ten account for less than 50%. The sequenced material came from CD8+ T cells from PBMCs. The receptors were sampled from a human donor in good health (CMV status not recorded). Some clones in this sample may be carry-over from other donors' samples.

The chain has TRBV5-6 and TRBJ2-3, with 7 positions matching TRBD1. Germline CDR1 is SGHDT and CDR2 is YYEEEE. The CDR3 has 16 residues. V shed 0 bases and J 0 bases; nucleotides not matched to a gene: 4. This chain's CDR3 is CASSLGGQESTDTQYF. The CDR3 nucleotides are TGTGCCAGCAGCTTGGGTGGACAGGAGAGCACAGATACGCAGTATTTT.

Of note for this clonotype: This may stem from a read error, because a much larger clone lies one nucleotide away. The J gene is TRBJ1-1, the V gene TRBV6-1; D not certain. Germline CDR1 and CDR2: MNHNS and SASEGT. This CDR3 has 14 amino acids. CDR3 residues: CASSEGGLNSEAFF. The CDR3 nucleotides are TGTGCCAGCAGTGAAGGAGGACTTAACAGTGAAGCTTTCTTT.

This clonotype was counted a few times. The J gene is TRBJ1-4, the V gene TRBV6-2 or TRBV6-3; D gene uncertain. The germline V gene has CDR1 MNHEY and CDR2 SVGEGT. The CDR3 has 15 amino acids. Deletions cut 0 bases from V and 8 bases from J, with 13 bases between. The CDR3 is CASSYSIYGNEKLFF. The CDR3 DNA sequence: TGTGCCAGCAGTTACTCGATATATGGGAACGAAAAACTGTTTTTT.

This clonotype was seen only a few times. This chain links TRBV9 with TRBJ2-4, with 8 nucleotides matching TRBD1. V shed 3 bases and J 0 bases; nucleotides not matched to a gene: 8. Per germline, CDR1 SGDLS and CDR2 YYNGEE. The CDR3 loop spans 17 amino acids. The DNA for the CDR3 is TGTGCCAGCAGCGCGGGACAGGTATACCTAGCCAAAAACATTCAGTACTTC. This translates into CASSAGQVYLAKNIQYF.

This clonotype appeared many times. The chain is built from TRBV20-1 and TRBJ1-2; D unresolved. V was trimmed by 0 bases and J by 4 bases, leaving 12 bases between them. In germline, CDR1 is DFQATT, CDR2 SNEGSKA (reference sequence). The CDR3 extends over 14 amino acids. The CDR3 region has the DNA TGCAGTGCTAGAGATCCCCCAGCTGGCTATGGCTACACCTTC. Amino acid sequence: CSARDPPAGYGYTF.

This clonotype has a handful of counts. CDR3 nucleotide sequence: TGTGCCAGCAGACCTCCTCGACCGAAAACCACAGATACGCAGTATTTT. It encodes CASRPPRPKTTDTQYF. This chain connects TRBV12-3 or TRBV12-4 to TRBJ2-3; D call uncertain. Trimming took off 6 bases at V and 2 bases at J, with 18 bases between the two ends. There are 16 residues in the CDR3.

The table lists this clonotype with many counts. The genes are TRBV4-1 and TRBJ1-5; D gene ambiguous. This CDR3 region has 16 residues. Trimming stripped 0 bases from V and 2 bases from J, with 11 bases between. Germline V gene data show CDR1 as MGHRA and CDR2 as YSYEKL. In DNA form, the CDR3 reads TGCGCCAGCAGCCAAGATATGACGGGAGGCAATCAGCCCCAGCATTTT. Encoded protein: CASSQDMTGGNQPQHF.

This clonotype was seen more than once but under ten times. This rearrangement joins TRBV4-1 to TRBJ1-1, with a possible D match to TRBD1 (6 bases). This CDR3 contains 13 residues. The V end lost 4 bases, the J end lost 2 bases, and 8 bases lay between the germline ends. Per the germline V gene, CDR1 is MGHRA and CDR2 is YSYEKL. For the CDR3, the DNA is TGCGCCAGCAGCCGACAGGTTAACACTGAAGCTTTCTTT. Encoded protein: CASSRQVNTEAFF.

This clonotype occurred many times. The gene calls are TRBV7-8 and TRBJ1-2; weak D call: TRBD1 (6 bases). The CDR3 covers 14 residues. Germline V gene lookup returns CDR1 SGHVS and CDR2 FQNEAQ. Trimming shortened V by 5 bases and J by 4 bases, and 14 bases separated the two germline ends. The CDR3 coding sequence is TGTGCCAGCAGCGGAAGTGGGGGCAGCTATGGCTACACCTTC. Encoded protein: CASSGSGGSYGYTF.

This clonotype was detected ten times or more. The chain links TRBV7-9 to TRBJ2-3, with TRBD1 identical over 8 bases. CDR1 SEHNR and CDR2 FQNEAQ come from the germline V gene (reference sequence). The V and J ends lost 3 bases and 4 bases, in that order; junction bases with no gene match: 12. The CDR3 loop spans 17 amino acids. CDR3 bases: TGTGCCAGCAGCTTGGGCCCGGACAGGGCAGGATCAGATACGCAGTATTTT. It yields the protein CASSLGPDRAGSDTQYF.

The CDR3 coding sequence is TGTGCCAGCAGCTTTCCTCGAAGTGGGGGGAACACTGAAGCTTTCTTT. Its protein product is CASSFPRSGGNTEAFF. V usage is TRBV5-5 and J usage is TRBJ1-1; TRBD1 might be the D (5 bases). Germline V gene lookup returns CDR1 SGHKS and CDR2 YYEKEE (reference sequence). This CDR3 region has 16 residues. Trimming removed 2 bases from V and 1 base from J, with 15 bases in between. The full variable domain, completed using reference TRBV5-5 and TRBJ1-1, is DAGVTQSPTHLIKTRGQQVTLRCSPISGHKSVSWYQQVLGQGPQFIFQYYEKEERGRGNFPDRFSARQFPNYSSELNVNALLLGDSALYLCASSFPRSGGNTEAFFGQGTRLTVV.

This clonotype was picked up many times. The chain links TRBV7-6 to TRBJ2-3; 8 bases align to TRBD2. This CDR3 region has 14 residues. V lost 5 bases, J lost 4 bases, and 5 bases stayed unmatched. Germline V lookup: CDR1 SGHVS, CDR2 FNYEAQ. The CDR3 loop is CASSLGGGPDTQYF. CDR3 DNA: TGTGCCAGCAGCCTGGGCGGGGGGCCAGATACGCAGTATTTT.

There are many counts of this clonotype. The chain recombines TRBV7-2 with TRBJ1-1; the match to TRBD1 covers 7 bases. Germline CDR1 SGHTA, CDR2 FQGNSA. The CDR3 length is 15 residues. Losses at the gene ends were 3 bases for V and 1 base for J; bases not matched to a gene: 5. In DNA, the CDR3 is TGTGCCAGCAGCTTGCGGGACAGCCAGAACACTGAAGCTTTCTTT. Residues: CASSLRDSQNTEAFF.

This clonotype was counted only a few times. The V gene is TRBV10-3, the J gene TRBJ1-3, with 8 nucleotides matching TRBD1. The CDR3 has 14 amino acids. The V segment lost 11 bases and the J segment 4 bases; nucleotides outside the gene matches: 10. Germline V CDR1 and CDR2: ENHRY, SYGVKD. This CDR3 reads CAVTTGGSGNTIYF. The CDR3 nucleotides read TGTGCCGTCACAACAGGGGGTTCAGGAAACACCATATATTTT.

This chain uses TRBV11-2 with TRBJ2-5, with 9 nucleotides matching TRBD2. Looked up from germline, CDR1 is SGHAT and CDR2 is FQNNGV. CDR3 length: 16 amino acids. V trimming: 5 bases; J trimming: 2 bases; junction bases outside the gene matches: 9. CDR3 in amino acids: CASSNGRGGQQETQYF. The CDR3 coding sequence is TGTGCCAGCAGCAATGGGCGGGGGGGCCAACAAGAGACCCAGTACTTC.

J is TRBJ2-1 and V is TRBV7-9; TRBD2 aligns across 8 bases. The CDR3 length is 17 residues. After removal of 2 bases from V and 5 bases from J, the junction contained 11 bases not matched to a gene. CDR1 SEHNR and CDR2 FQNEAQ come from the germline V gene (reference sequence). Here the CDR3 reads CASSLSSILAADNEQFF. For the CDR3, the DNA is TGTGCCAGCAGCTTAAGTAGTATACTAGCGGCGGACAATGAGCAGTTCTTC. Variable domain in full (rest from reference TRBV7-9 and TRBJ2-1): DTGVSQNPRHKITKRGQNVTFRCDPISEHNRLYWYRQTLGQGPEFLTYFQNEAQLEKSRLLSDRFSAERPKGSFSTLEIQRTEQGDSAMYLCASSLSSILAADNEQFFGPGTRLTVL.

This chain's CDR3 is CASSLPETGGRTFYEQYF. DNA for the CDR3: TGTGCCAGCAGCTTACCCGAGACAGGGGGCAGAACTTTTTACGAGCAGTACTTC. This chain links TRBV7-2 with TRBJ2-7; 10 positions match TRBD1. The V segment lost 2 bases and the J segment 4 bases; nucleotides outside the gene matches: 14. Germline-derived CDR1 and CDR2 are SGHTA and FQGNSA. This CDR3 is 18 amino acids long.

The V gene is TRBV28, the J gene TRBJ2-7; D not certain. Looked up from germline, CDR1 is MDHEN and CDR2 is SYDVKM. The ends were cut back, 5 bases at V and 3 bases at J, with 8 bases in the middle. This CDR3 spans 12 amino acids. The DNA for the CDR3 is TGTGCCAGCAGTGGTGAGGACTACGAGCAGTACTTC. This translates into CASSGEDYEQYF. The variable domain in full, completed from reference TRBV28 and TRBJ2-7, reads DVKVTQSSRYLVKRTGEKVFLECVQDMDHENMFWYRQDPGLGLRLIYFSYDVKMKEKGDIPEGYSVSREKKERFSLILESASTNQTSMYLCASSGEDYEQYFGPGTRLTVT.

The table lists this clonotype with a few counts. This rearrangement joins TRBV29-1 to TRBJ2-1, with 10 bases lining up with TRBD2. This CDR3 spans 13 amino acids. Looked up from germline, CDR1 is SQVTM and CDR2 is ANQGSEA. J lost 7 bases, V lost 7 bases, and 7 bases had no gene match. The CDR3 is CSASAGGRNEQFF. Written as DNA, the CDR3 is TGCAGCGCCTCAGCGGGGGGGAGGAATGAGCAGTTCTTC.

CDR3 protein: CASSSRDLYTDTQYF. DNA of the CDR3: TGTGCCAGCAGCTCCCGGGATCTTTACACAGATACGCAGTATTTT. The gene calls are TRBV13 and TRBJ2-3; D possibly corresponds to TRBD2 (5 bases). V was trimmed by 4 bases and J by 2 bases, leaving 13 bases between them. CDR3 length: 15 residues. Germline CDR1 and CDR2: PRHDT and FYEKMQ (reference sequence).

V usage is TRBV19 and J usage is TRBJ2-1, with 7 bases lining up with TRBD1. Germline CDR1 is LNHDA and CDR2 is SQIVND (reference sequence). CDR3 size: 15 residues. Losses at the gene ends were 5 bases for V and 8 bases for J; bases not matched to a gene: 12. CDR3 DNA sequence: TGTGCCAGTAGTCACGACATGACAGGGAATGATGAGCAGTTCTTC. Its translation: CASSHDMTGNDEQFF.

This clonotype turned up a few times. The CDR3 nucleotides read TGTGCCAGCAGTGACTGGACTGAAGCTTTCTTT. Translated: CASSDWTEAFF. J is TRBJ1-1 and V is TRBV25-1; D gene uncertain. Germline V gene data show CDR1 as MGHDK and CDR2 as SYGVNS. V dropped 3 bases and J dropped 5 bases, with 4 bases sitting between them. The CDR3 length is 11 residues.

V gene TRBV20-1 combines with J gene TRBJ1-1; D might be TRBD1 (6 bases). Germline CDR1 and CDR2: DFQATT and SNEGSKA (reference sequence). The CDR3 loop spans 16 amino acids. Trimming stripped 0 bases from V and 4 bases from J, with 18 bases between. CDR3 DNA: TGCAGTGCTAGAGATCGTACAGGGAGTTCAGGCACTGAAGCTTTCTTT. Amino acid sequence: CSARDRTGSSGTEAFF.

This clonotype occurred a few times. The chain carries TRBV20-1 and TRBJ2-5; D possibly corresponds to TRBD2 (5 bases). Trimming stripped 6 bases from V and 4 bases from J, with 24 bases between. The CDR3 has 16 amino acids. The germline V gene encodes CDR1 DFQATT and CDR2 SNEGSKA (reference sequence). DNA for the CDR3: TGCAGTGCGGGCCCGCCTAGCTTTTTTCAGAGAGAGACCCAGTACTTC. Translated, it gives CSAGPPSFFQRETQYF.

This clonotype was seen a few times. The chain couples TRBV29-1 to TRBJ2-2, with D unresolved. CDR1 and CDR2 (germline): SQVTM, ANQGSEA. This CDR3 has 12 amino acids. V shed 4 bases and J shed 4 bases, with 7 bases lying between them. CDR3 nucleotides: TGCAGCGTTGCTGGTGCCACCGGGGAGCTGTTTTTT. Translated, it gives CSVAGATGELFF.

This clonotype occurred a few times. The chain has TRBV28 and TRBJ2-7; 8 bases line up with TRBD1. Trimming cost V 2 bases and J 2 bases; bases outside gene matches: 11. The germline V gene encodes CDR1 MDHEN and CDR2 SYDVKM. This CDR3 region has 17 residues. The CDR3 DNA follows: TGTGCCAGCAGTTTACTCGGACAGGGTGATTGGGCCTACGAGCAGTACTTC. It yields the protein CASSLLGQGDWAYEQYF.